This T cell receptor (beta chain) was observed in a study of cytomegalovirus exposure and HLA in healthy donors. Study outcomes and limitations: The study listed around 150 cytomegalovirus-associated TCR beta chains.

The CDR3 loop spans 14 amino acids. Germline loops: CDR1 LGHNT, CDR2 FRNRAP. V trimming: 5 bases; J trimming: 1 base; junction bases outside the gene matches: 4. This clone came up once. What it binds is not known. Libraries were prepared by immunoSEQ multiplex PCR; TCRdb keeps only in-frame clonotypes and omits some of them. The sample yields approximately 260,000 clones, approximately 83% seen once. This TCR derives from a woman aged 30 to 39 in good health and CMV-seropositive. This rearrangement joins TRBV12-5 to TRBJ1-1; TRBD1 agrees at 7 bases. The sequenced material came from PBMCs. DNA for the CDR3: TGTGCTAGTGGTCCCCGGACAGGGAACACTGAAGCTTTCTTT. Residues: CASGPRTGNTEAFF.